The present T cell receptor (beta chain) was sequenced within a study of T cells in Graves' hyperthyroidism and ophthalmopathy. Notes on the study in general: Ophthalmopathy prediction by the model preceded onset by a median roughly 6 months. Among clonotypes expanded in thyroid above 0.001, most were also found in blood.

As for this clonotype: Its antigen remains unknown.

This CDR3 has 16 amino acids. V dropped 3 bases and J dropped 5; count of bases not matched to a gene: 12. RNA transcripts provided the source from which TCR beta CDR3 regions were amplified. The HTBI set primed first-round TCR CDR3 RT-PCR. TCRdb reprocessed the multiplex PCR reads with MiXCR, giving one entry per CDR3 protein. The table has more than 500,000 distinct CDR3 sequences, 46% seen once. The specimen sequenced was peripheral blood or thyroid tissue (not recorded which). The TCR comes from an adult woman with Graves' disease, either hyperthyroidism or ophthalmopathy (not recorded which). The chain has TRBV12-3 or TRBV12-4 and TRBJ1-1, with TRBD1 identical over 7 bases. The CDR3 sequence is CASSFRQGGTGTEAFF. The CDR3 coding sequence is TGTGCCAGCAGTTTCAGGCAGGGGGGCACTGGAACTGAAGCTTTCTTT.